This passage covers 5 T cell receptor beta chains from one sample sequenced in a study of response to subunit inactivated influenza vaccine. In TCRdb, the RT-PCR reads were re-called with MiXCR into one record per CDR3 protein. This table has around 530,000 distinct CDR3 sequences, approximately 12% appearing once. This sample comprised PBMCs from blood, obtained on the day of vaccination. These receptors were taken from a man between 50 and 59 years old who received an inactivated influenza vaccine.

This sequence joins TRBV20-1 and TRBJ1-1, with 9 nucleotides matching TRBD1. With V trimmed by 2 bases and J by 4 bases, 5 bases remained unmatched. Germline loops: CDR1 DFQATT, CDR2 SNEGSKA (reference sequence). The length of the CDR3 is 14 residues. The CDR3 nucleotides read TGCAGTGCTAGACATTTGACAGGGGGCACTGAAGCTTTCTTT. Translating gives CSARHLTGGTEAFF.

This clonotype has at least ten counts. The V and J genes are TRBV5-1 and TRBJ1-1; D unclear. Deletions cut 5 bases from V and 4 bases from J, with 12 bases between. Germline assignment: CDR1 SGHRS and CDR2 YFSETQ. This CDR3 has 13 amino acids. This CDR3 reads CASRFRGTTEAFF. In DNA form, the CDR3 reads TGCGCCAGCAGGTTTCGGGGTACCACTGAAGCTTTCTTT.

The chain has TRBV5-6 and TRBJ2-5; weak D call: TRBD2 (5 bases). The germline gives CDR1 SGHDT, CDR2 YYEEEE. V shed 6 bases and J shed 3 bases, with 15 bases lying between them. This CDR3 comprises 14 residues. CDR3 in amino acids: CASNPWTGEETQYF. CDR3 DNA sequence: TGTGCCAGCAACCCATGGACTGGTGAAGAGACCCAGTACTTC.

The chain recombines TRBV20-1 with TRBJ2-1; 10 bases fit TRBD2. The CDR3 consists of 14 residues. Germline V gives CDR1 DFQATT, CDR2 SNEGSKA (reference sequence). V lost 2 bases to trimming and J lost 4 bases; unmatched junction nucleotides: 2. CDR3 coding DNA: TGCAGTGCTAGATGGACTAGCGGATACAATGAGCAGTTCTTC. Translation gives CSARWTSGYNEQFF.

The sample holds a few counts of this clonotype. This rearrangement joins TRBV5-4 to TRBJ1-5, with D perhaps TRBD1 (5 bases). The germline V gene has CDR1 SGHNT and CDR2 YYREEE (reference sequence). The ends were cut back, 2 bases at V and 3 bases at J, with 18 bases in the middle. The CDR3 extends over 17 amino acids. The CDR3 protein is CASSFTPGFSDNQPQHF. The CDR3, as DNA: TGTGCCAGCAGCTTTACGCCAGGGTTTAGTGACAATCAGCCCCAGCATTTT.